These T cell receptor beta chains were read from a single sample in a study of glioma-infiltrating T cells after dendritic cell vaccination. Repertoires were generated with immunoSEQ multiplex PCR, while TCRdb's copy carries only in-frame clones and drops some. The table lists about 50,000 clones, approximately 90% of them singletons. This material consisted of blood, taken after dendritic cell vaccination. The source is a human donor with glioblastoma. Both conserved end residues are part of each CDR3. D genes are given only for firm matches. Some rows mark clone size as missing; the rest say once, few, many or name a class of expanded clone.

d_gene	v_gene	j_gene	abundance	CDR3aa	CDR3nt
TRBD2	TRBV9	TRBJ2-3	-	CASSVVSGMSTDTQYF	TGTGCCAGCAGCGTAGTTAGCGGGATGAGCACAGATACGCAGTATTTT
TRBD1	TRBV7-2	TRBJ2-7	once	CASSSTGFLYEQYF	TGTGCCAGCAGCTCGACAGGGTTTTTGTACGAGCAGTACTTC
-	TRBV5-1	TRBJ2-6	-	CARAGTLTF	TGCGCCAGAGCCGGGACACTGACTTTC
-	TRBV28	TRBJ2-1	-	CASSSSSGTGYNEQFF	-
TRBD1	TRBV10-3	TRBJ1-2	-	CAISESGTGSDTF	TGTGCCATCAGTGAGTCGGGGACAGGGTCTGACACCTTC
-	TRBV20-1	TRBJ1-1	-	CSAGAEDEAFF	TGCAGTGCTGGGGCCGAAGATGAAGCTTTCTTT
TRBD1	TRBV11-2	TRBJ1-1	-	CASNGRTGGPNTEAFF	TGTGCCAGCAACGGCCGGACAGGGGGCCCGAACACTGAAGCTTTCTTT
-	TRBV19	TRBJ1-1	once	CASSGTPNTEAFF	TGTGCCAGTAGCGGGACACCGAACACTGAAGCTTTCTTT
-	TRBV28	TRBJ1-2	-	CASWSFAGGYGYTF	TGTGCCAGCTGGAGTTTTGCGGGGGGCTATGGCTACACCTTC
-	TRBV9	TRBJ1-2	once	CASSVGPGYGYTF	TGTGCCAGCAGCGTAGGCCCAGGCTATGGCTACACCTTC
TRBD1	TRBV28	TRBJ1-1	few	CASTSTGQRAFF	TGTGCCAGCACTTCGACGGGACAGCGGGCTTTCTTT
-	TRBV10-3	TRBJ1-1	-	CAISERDTEAFF	TGTGCCATCAGTGAGCGGGACACTGAAGCTTTCTTT
-	TRBV15	TRBJ1-3	once	CATSVTRNSGNTIYF	TGTGCCACCAGCGTCACGAGAAACTCTGGAAACACCATATATTTT
-	TRBV20-1	TRBJ2-1	-	CSARREGEQFF	TGCAGTGCTAGACGAGAGGGCGAGCAGTTCTTC
-	TRBV28	TRBJ1-4	-	CASQVWGDEKLFF	TGTGCCAGCCAAGTATGGGGGGATGAAAAACTGTTTTTT
-	TRBV30	TRBJ1-6	-	CAWSVLPGRPLHF	TGTGCCTGGAGTGTACTTCCAGGGAGGCCCCTCCACTTT
-	TRBV5-1	TRBJ2-7	-	CASSLAPGSGASYEQYF	TGCGCCAGCAGCTTGGCTCCCGGGAGTGGGGCCTCCTACGAGCAGTACTTC
-	TRBV7-9	TRBJ2-7	-	CASSPGEGPTSYEQYF	TGTGCCAGCAGCCCAGGGGAGGGACCTACCTCTTACGAGCAGTACTTC
TRBD2	TRBV29-1	TRBJ2-3	once	CSVTGGRSTDTQYF	TGCAGCGTGACCGGCGGGAGAAGCACAGATACGCAGTATTTT
-	TRBV30	TRBJ2-1	-	CAWSNPREKRGNEQFF	TGTGCCTGGAGTAACCCCAGGGAGAAGAGGGGGAATGAGCAGTTCTTC
-	TRBV6-5	TRBJ2-5	-	CASRRGLRETQYF	TGTGCCAGCAGGCGGGGTCTCCGAGAGACCCAGTACTTC
-	TRBV19	TRBJ2-7	-	CATGGSSYEQYF	TGTGCCACCGGAGGCAGCTCCTACGAGCAGTACTTC
-	TRBV6-1	TRBJ1-5	-	CASSEPWTVGDQPQHF	TGTGCCAGCAGTGAACCCTGGACAGTGGGGGATCAGCCCCAGCATTTT
-	TRBV9	TRBJ2-1	-	CASSVNGDYYNEQFF	TGTGCCAGCAGCGTAAACGGAGATTACTACAATGAGCAGTTCTTC
TRBD1	TRBV29-1	TRBJ1-2	-	CSGETGNYGYTF	TGCAGCGGCGAGACAGGGAACTATGGCTACACCTTC